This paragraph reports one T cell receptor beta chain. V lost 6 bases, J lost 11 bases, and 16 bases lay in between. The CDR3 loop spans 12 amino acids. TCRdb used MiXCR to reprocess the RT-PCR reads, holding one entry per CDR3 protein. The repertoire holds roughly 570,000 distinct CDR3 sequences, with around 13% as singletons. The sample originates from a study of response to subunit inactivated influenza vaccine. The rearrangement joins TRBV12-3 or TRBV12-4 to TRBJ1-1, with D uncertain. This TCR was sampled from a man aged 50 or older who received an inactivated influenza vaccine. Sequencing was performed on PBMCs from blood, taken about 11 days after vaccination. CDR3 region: CASSRSGPPAFF. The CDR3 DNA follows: TGTGCCAGCAGCCGCTCCGGGCCCCCGGCTTTCTTT.